The next 30 T cell receptor beta chains were all read from a single sample in a study of blood T cells in healthy people across ages. With a J-beta primer mix and a sample-barcoded 5' primer, a second PCR ran about 6 to 11 cycles. TCRdb analysed the 5' RACE reads with MiXCR anew, one entry per CDR3 protein. The sample records about 1.8 million distinct CDR3 sequences, about 49% being singletons. The sequenced sample consisted of blood. The receptors here all came from a woman in her thirties or forties in good health.

There are a few counts of this clonotype. V gene TRBV4-2 combines with J gene TRBJ2-1, with 16 bases fitting TRBD2. CDR1 is LGHNA and CDR2 is YNFKEQ in the germline V gene. V trimming: 0 bases; J trimming: 4 bases; junction bases outside the gene matches: 6. The CDR3 runs to 19 residues. The CDR3 loop is CASSQDLGLAGGQYNEQFF. CDR3 bases: TGTGCCAGCAGCCAAGATCTGGGACTAGCGGGGGGGCAGTACAATGAGCAGTTCTTC.

The V and J genes are TRBV12-3 or TRBV12-4 and TRBJ1-2; weak D call: TRBD1 (6 bases). The V and J ends lost 3 bases and 5 bases respectively, with 13 bases between them. This CDR3 contains 14 residues. The chain's CDR3 is CASSFGGGTYGYTF. The CDR3 DNA reads as TGTGCCAGCAGTTTTGGAGGGGGAACTTATGGCTACACCTTC.

J is TRBJ2-1 and V is TRBV20-1; TRBD2 aligns across 9 bases. TRBJ2-7 explains the end of the DNA better; the J call may be wrong. CDR1 is DFQATT, CDR2 SNEGSKA, per germline (reference sequence). The CDR3 consists of 15 residues. CDR3 bases: TGCAGTGCTAGGTTCCCTAGCGGGGCCTACAATGAGCAGTACTTC. Translation gives CSARFPSGAYNEQYF.

J is TRBJ2-7 and V is TRBV20-1; TRBD1 aligns across 7 bases. CDR3 length equals 13 residues. Per the germline V gene, CDR1 is DFQATT and CDR2 is SNEGSKA (reference sequence). The V and J ends lost 6 bases and 3 bases, in that order; junction bases with no gene match: 8. For the CDR3, the DNA is TGCAGTGCCAATCAGGACAGGAGCTACGAGCAGTACTTC. It encodes CSANQDRSYEQYF.

The rearrangement joins TRBV5-1 to TRBJ2-1; possible D gene TRBD2, 5 bases. This CDR3 has 18 amino acids. Germline V gene lookup returns CDR1 SGHRS and CDR2 YFSETQ. V was trimmed by 0 bases and J by 8 bases, leaving 24 bases between them. This CDR3 reads CASSLATVSSGPRDEQFF. CDR3 in DNA: TGCGCCAGCAGCTTGGCTACCGTCTCGAGCGGACCACGGGATGAGCAGTTCTTC.

The gene calls are TRBV29-1 and TRBJ2-1, with D perhaps matching TRBD1 (6 bases). Trimming cost V 8 bases and J 10 bases, with 15 bases left between them. The CDR3 sequence is 11 residues long. Germline loops: CDR1 SQVTM, CDR2 ANQGSEA. The CDR3 spells CSITGQGEQFF. DNA of the CDR3: TGCAGCATTACAGGGCAAGGGGAGCAGTTCTTC.

This clonotype was counted once. J is TRBJ2-1 and V is TRBV10-3, with 9 bases that match TRBD1. With 0 bases clipped from V and 5 bases from J, the junction kept 5 bases outside the gene matches. Per germline, CDR1 ENHRY and CDR2 SYGVKD. The CDR3 covers 16 residues. The CDR3 sequence is CAISESGQGFHNEQFF. The CDR3 nucleotides read TGTGCCATCAGTGAGTCGGGACAGGGATTCCACAATGAGCAGTTCTTC.

V gene TRBV7-9 combines with J gene TRBJ2-5; D could derive from TRBD1 or TRBD2 (5 bases each). V lost 8 bases and J lost 1, with 17 bases in between. The CDR3 spans 15 residues. Germline V gene lookup returns CDR1 SEHNR and CDR2 FQNEAQ (reference sequence). The CDR3 sequence is CASHKIGTAQETQYF. CDR3 in DNA: TGTGCCAGCCACAAGATAGGGACGGCCCAAGAGACCCAGTACTTC.

V gene TRBV6-4 combines with J gene TRBJ2-6, with TRBD1 matching over 8 bases. With V trimmed by 8 bases and J by 1 base, 4 bases remained unmatched. Per the germline V gene, CDR1 is MRHNA and CDR2 is SNTAGT. CDR3 length: 15 amino acids. The CDR3 loop reads CASARTGSGANVLTF. In DNA form, the CDR3 reads TGTGCCAGCGCCCGGACAGGGTCTGGGGCCAACGTCCTGACTTTC.

The chain carries TRBV20-1 and TRBJ2-3; 8 bases map to TRBD1. The J segment lost 3 bases and the V segment lost 6 bases, leaving 8 bases of the junction unmatched. The CDR3 covers 14 residues. The germline CDR1 and CDR2 sequences are DFQATT and SNEGSKA (reference sequence). The CDR3 is CSARGRMDTDTQYF. CDR3 coding DNA: TGCAGTGCCAGGGGGCGCATGGATACAGATACGCAGTATTTT.

The chain links TRBV6-2 or TRBV6-3 to TRBJ2-7; D gene unclear. The germline gives CDR1 MNHEY, CDR2 SVGEGT. Trimming pared 5 bases from V and 3 bases from J, leaving 8 bases between. This CDR3 is built from 12 residues. The CDR3 protein is CASSTIDYEQYF. CDR3 bases: TGTGCCAGCAGTACCATCGACTACGAGCAGTACTTC.

This clonotype was picked up many times. This chain joins TRBV9 and TRBJ1-6, with 8 bases that match TRBD1. Trimming took 4 bases from V and 8 from J; bases not matched to a gene: 5. Germline CDR1 SGDLS, CDR2 YYNGEE. The CDR3 is 14 residues long. The CDR3 protein is CASSSDRAYSPLHF. Written as DNA, the CDR3 is TGTGCCAGCAGCTCGGACAGGGCTTATTCACCCCTCCACTTT.

This clonotype came up a few times. The V gene is TRBV9, the J gene TRBJ2-6; unclear D gene. Germline V CDR1 and CDR2: SGDLS, YYNGEE. The CDR3 has 18 amino acids. Trimming removed 0 bases at V and 1 base at J, with 14 bases between. The CDR3 DNA follows: TGTGCCAGCAGCGTAGGCTTAGGTCGGAATTCTGGGGCCAACGTCCTGACTTTC. Protein: CASSVGLGRNSGANVLTF.

Regarding this clonotype: The junction departs from germline at one end; a sequencing error may be responsible. The V call is TRBV6-6, the J call TRBJ1-1; D call uncertain. This CDR3 spans 12 amino acids. Germline V CDR1 and CDR2: MNHNY, SVGAGI (reference sequence). The CDR3 region is CTSSNGVTEAFF. As DNA, the CDR3 is TGTACCAGCAGTAACGGGGTCACTGAAGCTTTCTTT.

To note about this clonotype: The junction departs from the called germline gene at one end, perhaps through a read error. The rearrangement uses TRBV5-1 and TRBJ2-3; D call uncertain. The CDR3 covers 12 residues. Germline CDR1 and CDR2: SGHRS and YFSETQ. CDR3 coding DNA: TGCGCCAGCGGCTTAGAAGGAGATACGCAGTATTTT. It yields the protein CASGLEGDTQYF.

The chain joins TRBV6-1 to TRBJ2-3, with no clear D. CDR1 and CDR2 from the germline V gene are MNHNS and SASEGT. Trimming left V 5 bases short and J 5 bases short, with 17 bases between. CDR3 size: 15 residues. The CDR3 DNA is TGTGCCAGCAGTCAAGTGAGCCTAATTGGAGATACGCAGTATTTT. Amino acids: CASSQVSLIGDTQYF.

The chain employs TRBV7-2 and TRBJ2-1; 7 bases are shared with TRBD2. Germline trimming cut 7 bases from V and 2 bases from J; bases unmatched to any gene: 8. The CDR3 is made up of 15 amino acids. Germline CDR1 and CDR2: SGHTA and FQGNSA. Written as DNA, the CDR3 is TGTGCCAGCATTAAAAGCGGGGCTACCTACAATGAGCAGTTCTTC. Its translation: CASIKSGATYNEQFF.

The V and J genes are TRBV28 and TRBJ2-1; D gene uncertain. The CDR3 runs to 15 residues. V lost 5 bases, J lost 6 bases, and 17 bases lay in between. CDR1 MDHEN and CDR2 SYDVKM come from the germline V gene. The CDR3 spells CASSTISSQTNEQFF. CDR3 nucleotides: TGTGCCAGCAGTACAATTTCCTCCCAAACCAATGAGCAGTTCTTC.

The chain employs TRBV7-2 and TRBJ2-7; tentatively, D is TRBD2 (6 bases). V was clipped by 1 base and J by 5 bases, with 12 bases between them. The CDR3 runs 14 residues. Germline CDR1 reads SGHTA; CDR2 reads FQGNSA. The CDR3 spells CASSLEAGRNEQYF. In DNA form, the CDR3 reads TGTGCCAGCAGCTTAGAGGCAGGGAGGAACGAGCAGTACTTC.

Only a few counts were recorded for this clonotype. This chain connects TRBV20-1 to TRBJ2-1; D call uncertain. V lost 7 bases to trimming and J lost 6 bases, with 19 bases between them. The germline CDR1 and CDR2 sequences are DFQATT and SNEGSKA (reference sequence). The CDR3 extends over 14 amino acids. The CDR3 DNA follows: TGCAGTGTCCCCCCAGACGTCCCGGGCAATGAGCAGTTCTTC. Translated: CSVPPDVPGNEQFF.

The chain joins TRBV4-1 to TRBJ2-7; 10 bases fit TRBD2. Germline lookup yields CDR1 MGHRA and CDR2 YSYEKL. CDR3 length equals 16 residues. J was trimmed by 2 bases and V by 1 base; bases with no gene match: 5. The DNA of the CDR3 is TGCGCCAGCAGCCAAGTGGAACTAGCGGGGCCCTACGAGCAGTACTTC. Protein: CASSQVELAGPYEQYF.

This sequence joins TRBV28 and TRBJ2-5; D is perhaps TRBD1 or TRBD2 (7 bases each). Germline CDR1 MDHEN, CDR2 SYDVKM. This CDR3 has 16 amino acids. V was clipped by 0 bases and J by 3 bases, with 14 bases between them. DNA of the CDR3: TGTGCCAGCAGTTTATGGGGGGGGACAGAAGAAGAGACCCAGTACTTC. Its protein product is CASSLWGGTEEETQYF.

The V and J genes are TRBV5-1 and TRBJ1-2; 8 positions match TRBD1. CDR3 length: 14 residues. CDR1 SGHRS and CDR2 YFSETQ come from the germline V gene. The V segment lost 0 bases and the J segment 12 bases; nucleotides outside the gene matches: 10. Written as DNA, the CDR3 is TGCGCCAGCAGCTTGGGCTCCGGACAGGGAACAAACACCTTC. Protein: CASSLGSGQGTNTF.

The rearrangement links TRBV27 to TRBJ2-1; D uncertain. Germline V lookup: CDR1 MNHEY, CDR2 SMNVEV (reference sequence). The CDR3 runs to 13 residues. V was trimmed by 3 bases and J by 4 bases, leaving 7 bases between them. The CDR3 region has the DNA TGTGCCAGCAGTTTTGATGAATACAATGAGCAGTTCTTC. Translating it yields CASSFDEYNEQFF.

V gene TRBV6-2 or TRBV6-3 combines with J gene TRBJ2-4; D remains ambiguous. Looked up from germline, CDR1 is MNHEY and CDR2 is SVGEGT. Trimming stripped 3 bases from V and 0 bases from J, with 9 bases between. The CDR3 consists of 15 residues. The CDR3 region is CASSYGLLAKNIQYF. CDR3 nucleotide sequence: TGTGCCAGCAGTTATGGGTTGCTAGCCAAAAACATTCAGTACTTC.

The sample holds a few counts of this clonotype. The J gene is TRBJ2-7, the V gene TRBV12-3 or TRBV12-4; TRBD2 might be the D (5 bases). The CDR3 loop spans 14 amino acids. Trimming cost V 0 bases and J 7 bases, with 13 bases left between them. The CDR3 sequence is CASSLAHTSGEQYF. In nucleotides, the CDR3 is TGTGCCAGCAGTTTAGCGCACACCTCGGGGGAGCAGTACTTC.

The chain is built from TRBV5-1 and TRBJ2-7, with 8 nucleotides matching TRBD1. CDR1 and CDR2 from the germline V gene are SGHRS and YFSETQ. The CDR3 spans 15 residues. The ends lost 1 base at V and 2 bases at J; junction bases unmatched: 5. The CDR3 loop is CASSLPQGAAYEQYF. CDR3 sequence (DNA): TGCGCCAGCAGCTTGCCCCAGGGGGCAGCCTACGAGCAGTACTTC.

The chain has TRBV20-1 and TRBJ2-7; the D gene is possibly TRBD1 (6 bases). The CDR3 has 12 residues. Per the germline V gene, CDR1 is DFQATT and CDR2 is SNEGSKA (reference sequence). Trimming removed 5 bases from V and 6 bases from J, with 14 bases in between. The CDR3 sequence is CSAGSQGSEQYF. The CDR3 bases are TGCAGTGCTGGATCACAGGGAAGCGAGCAGTACTTC.

The V gene is TRBV7-8, the J gene TRBJ2-1; D not resolved. V lost 2 bases to trimming and J lost 6 bases, with 5 bases between them. Looked up from germline, CDR1 is SGHVS and CDR2 is FQNEAQ. The CDR3 extends over 12 amino acids. CDR3 nucleotides: TGTGCCAGCAGCTTAAATCCCAATGAGCAGTTCTTC. Amino acid sequence: CASSLNPNEQFF.

This clonotype has more than one count but fewer than ten. The V gene is TRBV2, the J gene TRBJ2-5, with D perhaps assigned TRBD1 or TRBD2 (7 bases each). V gave up 4 bases and J gave up 2 bases, with 11 bases separating them. Per the germline V gene, CDR1 is SNHLY and CDR2 is FYNNEI. This CDR3 is built from 14 residues. CDR3 coding DNA: TGTGCCAGCAGTGGGGGGGGACAGCAAGAGACCCAGTACTTC. This translates into CASSGGGQQETQYF.